Listed below are T cell receptor beta chains from one sample, sequenced in a study of blood T cells in healthy people across ages. TCRdb used MiXCR to reprocess the 5' RACE reads, holding one entry per CDR3 protein. The table has over a million distinct CDR3 sequences, under 30% seen once. This sample was also put to use in a study of T cells of mothers and their children.

Material for sequencing was blood. These receptors originate from a girl aged 2-9 years in good health. Both conserved end residues are trimmed from each CDR3.

v_call: TRBV4-1; j_call: TRBJ1-2; cdr3_aa: ASSQEIGPGFFYGYT
v_call: TRBV29-1; j_call: NA; cdr3_aa: SVEDRIGSSYEQY
v_call: TRBV4-1; j_call: TRBJ1-1; cdr3_aa: ASSQEQGAEAF
v_call: TRBV12-3/TRBV12-4; j_call: TRBJ2-3; cdr3_aa: ASGRLAGVTDTQY
v_call: TRBV7-8; j_call: TRBJ2-5; cdr3_aa: ASSHTGAGETQY
v_call: TRBV12-3/TRBV12-4; j_call: TRBJ2-1; cdr3_aa: ASSLAVSSGGLSNEQF
v_call: TRBV5-6; j_call: TRBJ2-6; cdr3_aa: ASSLAQVTGANVLT
v_call: TRBV5-5; j_call: TRBJ2-5; cdr3_aa: ASSWRRDREQETQY
v_call: TRBV5-6; j_call: TRBJ1-1; cdr3_aa: ASTSGYTEAF
v_call: TRBV29-1; j_call: TRBJ2-3; cdr3_aa: SVTGGEDTQY
v_call: TRBV29-1; j_call: TRBJ2-5; cdr3_aa: SVDLQGSGETQY
v_call: TRBV7-9; j_call: TRBJ2-1; cdr3_aa: ASRGGAGYHNEQF
v_call: TRBV7-2; j_call: NA; cdr3_aa: ASSSTLKGSHNEQF
v_call: TRBV7-9; j_call: NA; cdr3_aa: ASSPRWEETQY
v_call: TRBV12-3/TRBV12-4; j_call: TRBJ2-5; cdr3_aa: ASSLAAQPQETQY
v_call: TRBV19; j_call: TRBJ1-1; cdr3_aa: ASKRFGVFGNTEAF
v_call: TRBV20-1; j_call: TRBJ2-3; cdr3_aa: SAKEPGAPDTQY
v_call: TRBV6-6; j_call: TRBJ1-2; cdr3_aa: ASRPNRDRADGYT
v_call: TRBV15; j_call: TRBJ2-1; cdr3_aa: ATSRASGGNNEQF
v_call: TRBV20-1; j_call: TRBJ2-7; cdr3_aa: SASRDAYGQY
v_call: TRBV7-9; j_call: TRBJ2-5; cdr3_aa: ASGTLEPGEETQY
v_call: TRBV18; j_call: TRBJ2-1; cdr3_aa: ASSPELYNEQF
v_call: TRBV27; j_call: TRBJ2-2; cdr3_aa: ASSLLAGVGTGELF
v_call: TRBV11-2; j_call: TRBJ2-7; cdr3_aa: ASSPTSALYEQY
v_call: TRBV29-1; j_call: TRBJ2-2; cdr3_aa: SVDTQSNTGELF
v_call: TRBV29-1; j_call: TRBJ1-2; cdr3_aa: SVERGDYGYT
v_call: TRBV15; j_call: TRBJ2-3; cdr3_aa: ATSTGTSVTDTQY
v_call: TRBV6-2/TRBV6-3; j_call: TRBJ2-2; cdr3_aa: ASSGGADVGELF
v_call: TRBV10-1; j_call: TRBJ1-1; cdr3_aa: ASSESKPGARDTEAF
v_call: TRBV14; j_call: TRBJ2-5; cdr3_aa: ASSQSGGKTQY
v_call: TRBV3-1; j_call: TRBJ1-6; cdr3_aa: ASSRQGTPLH
v_call: TRBV20-1; j_call: TRBJ1-1; cdr3_aa: SARDIGWEAF
v_call: TRBV7-9; j_call: TRBJ2-5; cdr3_aa: ASSLEGSGGRETQY
v_call: TRBV5-6; j_call: TRBJ1-1; cdr3_aa: ASSLIRGPNTEAF
v_call: TRBV15; j_call: TRBJ2-2; cdr3_aa: ATSQRGIGELF